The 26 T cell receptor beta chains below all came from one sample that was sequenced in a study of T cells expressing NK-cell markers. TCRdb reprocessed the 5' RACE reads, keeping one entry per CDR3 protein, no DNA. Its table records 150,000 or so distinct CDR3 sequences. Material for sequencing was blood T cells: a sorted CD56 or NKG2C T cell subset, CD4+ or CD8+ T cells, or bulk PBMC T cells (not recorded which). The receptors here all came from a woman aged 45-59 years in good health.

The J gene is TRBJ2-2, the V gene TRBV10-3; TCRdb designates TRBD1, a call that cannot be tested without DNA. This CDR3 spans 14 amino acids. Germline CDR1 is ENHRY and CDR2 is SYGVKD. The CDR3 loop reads CAISPGQNTGELFF.

CDR3 residues: CASSLVDPVGEQFF. J is TRBJ2-1 and V is TRBV7-9; TCRdb's D call of TRBD1 is untestable without DNA. The CDR3 loop spans 14 amino acids. CDR1 is SEHNR and CDR2 is FQNEAQ in the germline V gene (reference sequence). Based on the CDR3 plus reference TRBV7-9 and TRBJ2-1, the full variable domain is DTGVSQNPRHKITKRGQNVTFRCDPISEHNRLYWYRQTLGQGPEFLTYFQNEAQLEKSRLLSDRFSAERPKGSFSTLEIQRTEQGDSAMYLCASSLVDPVGEQFFGPGTRLTVL.

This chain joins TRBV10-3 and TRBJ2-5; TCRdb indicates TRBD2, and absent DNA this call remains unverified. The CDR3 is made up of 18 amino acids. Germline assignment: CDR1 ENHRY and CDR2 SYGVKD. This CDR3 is CAIRPSSSGRRVGETQYF.

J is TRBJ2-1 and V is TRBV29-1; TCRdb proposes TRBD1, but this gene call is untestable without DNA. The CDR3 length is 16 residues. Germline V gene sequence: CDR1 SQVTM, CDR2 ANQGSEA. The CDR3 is CSVVGSDRITYNEQFF.

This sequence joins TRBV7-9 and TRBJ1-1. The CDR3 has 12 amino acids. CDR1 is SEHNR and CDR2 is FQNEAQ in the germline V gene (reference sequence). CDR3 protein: CASSLRVEQAFF.

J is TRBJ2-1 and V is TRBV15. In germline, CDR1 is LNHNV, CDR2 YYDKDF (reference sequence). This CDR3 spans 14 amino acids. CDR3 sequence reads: CATSSGGSYNEQFF.

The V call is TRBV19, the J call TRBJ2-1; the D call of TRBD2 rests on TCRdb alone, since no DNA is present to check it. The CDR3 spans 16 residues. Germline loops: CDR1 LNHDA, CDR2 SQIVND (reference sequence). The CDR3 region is CASSIVLAGGRNEQFF.

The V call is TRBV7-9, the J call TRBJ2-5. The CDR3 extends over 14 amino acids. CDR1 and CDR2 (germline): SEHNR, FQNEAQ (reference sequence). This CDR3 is CASSLAGPQETQYF.

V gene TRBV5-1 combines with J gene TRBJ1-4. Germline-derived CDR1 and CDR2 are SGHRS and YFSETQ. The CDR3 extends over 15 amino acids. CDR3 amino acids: CASSPEGSTNEKLFF.

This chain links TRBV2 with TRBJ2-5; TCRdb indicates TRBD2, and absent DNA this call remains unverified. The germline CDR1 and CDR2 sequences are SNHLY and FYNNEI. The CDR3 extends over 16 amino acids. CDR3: CASSEATSGSLETQYF.

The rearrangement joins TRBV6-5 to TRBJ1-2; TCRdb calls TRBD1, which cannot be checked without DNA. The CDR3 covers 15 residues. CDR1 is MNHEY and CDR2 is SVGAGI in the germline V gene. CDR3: CASSYSPGASYGYTF.

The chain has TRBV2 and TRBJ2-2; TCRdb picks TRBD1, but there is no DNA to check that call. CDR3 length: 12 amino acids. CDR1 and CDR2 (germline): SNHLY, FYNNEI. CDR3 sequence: CASMAPTGELFF.

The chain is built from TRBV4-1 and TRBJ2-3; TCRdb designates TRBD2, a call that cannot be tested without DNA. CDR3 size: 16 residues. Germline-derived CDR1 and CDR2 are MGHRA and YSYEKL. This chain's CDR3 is CASSRTGGFRADTQYF.

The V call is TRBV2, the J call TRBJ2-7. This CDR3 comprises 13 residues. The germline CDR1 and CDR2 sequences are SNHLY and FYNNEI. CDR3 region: CASRLSRAYEQYF.

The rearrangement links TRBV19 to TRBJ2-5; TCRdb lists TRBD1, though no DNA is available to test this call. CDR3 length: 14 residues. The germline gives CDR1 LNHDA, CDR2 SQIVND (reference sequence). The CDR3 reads CASKVRGLGETQYF.

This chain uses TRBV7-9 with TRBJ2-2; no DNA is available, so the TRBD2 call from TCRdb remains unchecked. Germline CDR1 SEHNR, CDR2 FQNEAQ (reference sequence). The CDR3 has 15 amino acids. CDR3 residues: CASFSGASSTGELFF.

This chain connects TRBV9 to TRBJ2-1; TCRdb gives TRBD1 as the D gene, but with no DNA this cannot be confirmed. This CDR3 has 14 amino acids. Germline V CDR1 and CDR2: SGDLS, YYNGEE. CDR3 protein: CASSVFAQDNEQFF.

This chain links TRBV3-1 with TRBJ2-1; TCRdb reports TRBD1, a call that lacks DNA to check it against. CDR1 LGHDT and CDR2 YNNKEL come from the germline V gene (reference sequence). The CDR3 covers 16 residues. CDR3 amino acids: CASSRGQGLSYNEQFF.

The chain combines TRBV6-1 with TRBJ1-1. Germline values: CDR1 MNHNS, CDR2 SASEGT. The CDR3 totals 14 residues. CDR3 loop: CASSGATEATEAFF.

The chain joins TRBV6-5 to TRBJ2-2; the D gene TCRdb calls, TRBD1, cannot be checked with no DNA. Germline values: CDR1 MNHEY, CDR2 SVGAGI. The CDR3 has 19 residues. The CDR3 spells CASRRNPHRVGSNTGELFF.

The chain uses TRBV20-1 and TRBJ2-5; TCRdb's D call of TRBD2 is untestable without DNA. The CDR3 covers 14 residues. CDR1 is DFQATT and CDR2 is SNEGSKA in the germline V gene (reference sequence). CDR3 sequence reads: CSAEREGSGETQYF.

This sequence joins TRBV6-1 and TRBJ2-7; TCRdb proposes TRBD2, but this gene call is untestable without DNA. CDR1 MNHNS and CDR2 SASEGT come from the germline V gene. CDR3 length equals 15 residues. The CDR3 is CASSEDTSGSYEQYF.

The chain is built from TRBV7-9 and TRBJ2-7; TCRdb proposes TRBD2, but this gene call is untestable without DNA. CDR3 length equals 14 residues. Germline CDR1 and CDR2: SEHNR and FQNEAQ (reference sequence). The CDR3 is CASSLGDYSYEQYF. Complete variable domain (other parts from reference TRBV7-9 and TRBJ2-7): DTGVSQNPRHKITKRGQNVTFRCDPISEHNRLYWYRQTLGQGPEFLTYFQNEAQLEKSRLLSDRFSAERPKGSFSTLEIQRTEQGDSAMYLCASSLGDYSYEQYFGPGTRLTVT.

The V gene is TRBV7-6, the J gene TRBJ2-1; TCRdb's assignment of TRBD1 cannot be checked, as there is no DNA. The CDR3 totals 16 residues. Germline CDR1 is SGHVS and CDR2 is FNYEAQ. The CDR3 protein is CASSLLRDRRFNEQFF.

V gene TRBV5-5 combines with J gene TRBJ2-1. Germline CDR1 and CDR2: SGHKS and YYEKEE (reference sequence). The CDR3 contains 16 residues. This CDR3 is CASSPAEASSYNEQFF.

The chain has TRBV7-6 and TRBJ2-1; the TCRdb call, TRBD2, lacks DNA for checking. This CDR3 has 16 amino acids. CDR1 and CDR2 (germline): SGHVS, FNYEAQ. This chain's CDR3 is CASSSQTSGPINEQFF.